The 22 T cell receptor beta chains presented below share a single source sample, sequenced in a study of cytomegalovirus exposure and HLA in healthy donors. Clones were read by immunoSEQ multiplex PCR, and TCRdb kept only the in-frame ones, dropping some. The sample records 150,000 to 180,000 clones, around 88% being singletons. Specimen: PBMCs. The receptor source for this set is a man between 18 and 35 years old in good health and CMV-seropositive.

The rearrangement links TRBV28 to TRBJ2-5; 7 positions agree with TRBD1. Trimming removed 6 bases from V and 7 bases from J; junction bases left unmatched: 11. Germline assignment: CDR1 MDHEN and CDR2 SYDVKM. The CDR3 is 14 residues long. CDR3 sequence: CASSATGVRGTQYF. CDR3 DNA sequence: TGTGCCAGCAGCGCAACAGGGGTCCGAGGGACCCAGTACTTC.

The CDR3, as DNA: TGTGCCAGCAGCTTAGAACAGGCTCTCTCTGGAAACACCATATATTTT. The encoded protein is CASSLEQALSGNTIYF. The J gene is TRBJ1-3, the V gene TRBV7-8, with a possible D match to TRBD1 (5 bases). The CDR3 contains 16 residues. Germline V gene sequence: CDR1 SGHVS, CDR2 FQNEAQ. V lost 1 base, J lost 0 bases, and 10 bases lay in between.

The chain carries TRBV7-2 and TRBJ1-4, with 7 bases matching TRBD1. The V and J ends lost 5 bases and 7 bases, in that order; junction bases with no gene match: 4. CDR1 SGHTA and CDR2 FQGNSA come from the germline V gene. The CDR3 length is 13 residues. This CDR3 is CASSLGQPEKLFF. DNA for the CDR3: TGTGCCAGCAGCCTGGGACAGCCTGAAAAACTGTTTTTT.

Only a few counts were recorded for this clone. The V gene is TRBV4-1, the J gene TRBJ1-5, with D uncertain. Germline CDR1 is MGHRA and CDR2 is YSYEKL. CDR3 length: 15 residues. The V gene lost 1 base and the J gene lost 0 bases, with 7 bases spanning the gap. Here the CDR3 reads CASSQGYTSNQPQHF. As DNA, the CDR3 is TGCGCCAGCAGCCAAGGGTACACTAGCAATCAGCCCCAGCATTTT.

A word on this clone: One junction end does not reproduce the germline sequence, and a read error may be involved. The rearrangement uses TRBV5-1 and TRBJ1-4; TRBD1 might be the D (6 bases). This CDR3 spans 14 amino acids. Germline CDR1 reads SGHRS; CDR2 reads YFSETQ. The CDR3 loop is CASSLTGSNEKLFF. CDR3 nucleotides: TGCGCCAGCAGCTTGACAGGGTCTAACGAAAAACTGTTTTTT.

The V gene is TRBV7-9, the J gene TRBJ2-7; D remains unclear. There are 13 residues in the CDR3. Germline V gives CDR1 SEHNR, CDR2 FQNEAQ (reference sequence). V lost 1 base to trimming and J lost 1 base, with 5 bases between them. CDR3: CASSLVQSYEQYF. The CDR3, as DNA: TGTGCCAGCAGCTTAGTGCAGTCCTACGAGCAGTACTTC. Full variable domain (rest looked up from reference TRBV7-9 and TRBJ2-7): DTGVSQNPRHKITKRGQNVTFRCDPISEHNRLYWYRQTLGQGPEFLTYFQNEAQLEKSRLLSDRFSAERPKGSFSTLEIQRTEQGDSAMYLCASSLVQSYEQYFGPGTRLTVT.

The V and J genes are TRBV29-1 and TRBJ1-2; 7 nucleotides match TRBD1. The CDR3 extends over 13 amino acids. V dropped 5 bases and J dropped 1; count of bases not matched to a gene: 4. In germline, CDR1 is SQVTM, CDR2 ANQGSEA. DNA of the CDR3: TGCAGCGTTAGGACAGGCTATAACTATGGCTACACCTTC. Encoded protein: CSVRTGYNYGYTF.

V usage is TRBV10-2 and J usage is TRBJ1-1; D is undetermined. The CDR3 extends over 11 amino acids. Per the germline V gene, CDR1 is WSHSY and CDR2 is SAAADI. The V end lost 6 bases, the J end lost 4 bases, and 6 bases lay between the germline ends. DNA of the CDR3: TGCGCCAGCAGGGGAGGCACTGAAGCTTTCTTT. Its protein product is CASRGGTEAFF.

The V and J genes are TRBV2 and TRBJ2-6; no definite D call. Germline V gene lookup returns CDR1 SNHLY and CDR2 FYNNEI. V lost 6 bases to trimming and J lost 0 bases, with 9 bases between them. The CDR3 has 15 residues. The chain's CDR3 is CASSPQISGANVLTF. As DNA, the CDR3 is TGTGCCAGCAGCCCCCAGATCTCTGGGGCCAACGTCCTGACTTTC. Drawing the rest from reference TRBV2 and TRBJ2-6, the complete variable domain is EPEVTQTPSHQVTQMGQEVILRCVPISNHLYFYWYRQILGQKVEFLVSFYNNEISEKSEIFDDQFSVERPDGSNFTLKIRSTKLEDSAMYFCASSPQISGANVLTFGAGSRLTVL.

This chain links TRBV6-5 with TRBJ1-2; D remains ambiguous. The CDR3 runs to 14 residues. The V gene lost 6 bases and the J gene lost 4 bases, with 15 bases spanning the gap. From germline, CDR1 is MNHEY and CDR2 SVGAGI. The CDR3 region is CASRPEGPGYGYTF. The CDR3 DNA reads TGTGCCAGCAGGCCGGAGGGCCCTGGCTATGGCTACACCTTC.

This sequence joins TRBV19 and TRBJ1-1, with TRBD1 identical over 7 bases. The CDR3 is 16 amino acids. V lost 1 base to trimming and J lost 2 bases; unmatched junction nucleotides: 7. Germline V gives CDR1 LNHDA, CDR2 SQIVND (reference sequence). CDR3 DNA: TGTGCCAGTAGTATAGGAACGGCAGGGGGTAACACTGAAGCTTTCTTT. Translation gives CASSIGTAGGNTEAFF.

V usage is TRBV29-1 and J usage is TRBJ2-3; TRBD2 aligns across 14 bases. Germline assignment: CDR1 SQVTM and CDR2 ANQGSEA. The J segment lost 7 bases and the V segment lost 7 bases, leaving 7 bases of the junction unmatched. The length of the CDR3 is 14 residues. This chain's CDR3 is CSARLAGGPNTQYF. The DNA of the CDR3 is TGCAGCGCCAGACTAGCGGGGGGGCCGAATACGCAGTATTTT.

This clone was observed a single time. The chain couples TRBV7-2 to TRBJ2-1; 9 nucleotides agree with TRBD2. Germline CDR1 reads SGHTA; CDR2 reads FQGNSA. Trimming removed 5 bases from V and 10 bases from J; junction bases left unmatched: 15. The CDR3 has 16 amino acids. This CDR3 is CASSTRTSEGGMEQFF. In DNA, the CDR3 is TGTGCCAGCAGCACCAGGACTAGCGAAGGCGGAATGGAGCAGTTCTTC.

The gene calls are TRBV12-2 and TRBJ2-4; TRBD1, as called in the table, went unchecked against the DNA. TRBV12-2 is reported as a pseudogene. The CDR3 has 17 amino acids. CDR3: CASRLVGQDLAKNIQYF. CDR3 sequence (DNA): TGTGCAAGTCGCTTGGTGGGACAGGACTTAGCCAAAAACATTCAGTACTTC.

The chain uses TRBV7-9 and TRBJ2-7, with 10 bases that match TRBD1. V was pared by 5 bases and J by 1 base, with 2 bases of the junction left unmatched. Germline loops: CDR1 SEHNR, CDR2 FQNEAQ (reference sequence). The CDR3 spans 14 residues. The CDR3 nucleotides read TGTGCCAGCAGCGGGGGACAGGGGTCCTACGAGCAGTACTTC. Translating gives CASSGGQGSYEQYF.

V and J are TRBV2 and TRBJ2-3, with TRBD2 identical over 8 bases. Trimming removed 7 bases from V and 2 bases from J; junction bases left unmatched: 11. The CDR3 covers 16 residues. In germline, CDR1 is SNHLY, CDR2 FYNNEI. CDR3 sequence reads: CASKLLSGSNTDTQYF. Here the CDR3 DNA reads TGTGCCAGCAAACTGCTGAGCGGGAGCAACACAGATACGCAGTATTTT.

This chain joins TRBV18 and TRBJ1-4, with 9 nucleotides matching TRBD1. The CDR3 covers 13 residues. The germline CDR1 and CDR2 sequences are KGHSH and LQKENI. V gave up 6 bases and J gave up 8 bases; unmatched junction bases: 4. The CDR3 reads CASSRDRDEKLFF. CDR3 nucleotides: TGTGCCAGCTCTCGGGACAGGGACGAAAAACTGTTTTTT.

The chain's CDR3 is CASSLQGALETQYF. CDR3 DNA sequence: TGTGCCAGCAGTTTACAGGGGGCGTTGGAGACCCAGTACTTC. The gene calls are TRBV6-6 and TRBJ2-5, with 9 bases fitting TRBD1. Germline values: CDR1 MNHNY, CDR2 SVGAGI (reference sequence). The CDR3 consists of 14 residues. The V segment lost 4 bases and the J segment 5 bases; nucleotides outside the gene matches: 5.

The genes are TRBV5-1 and TRBJ2-1, with 8 bases matching TRBD2. With V trimmed by 1 base and J by 7 bases, 4 bases remained unmatched. There are 14 residues in the CDR3. The V gene's germline CDR1 is SGHRS and CDR2 YFSETQ. This chain's CDR3 is CASSLIAGSNEQFF. Here the CDR3 DNA reads TGCGCCAGCAGCTTGATAGCGGGAAGTAATGAGCAGTTCTTC. The whole variable domain, remainder taken from reference TRBV5-1 and TRBJ2-1, is KAGVTQTPRYLIKTRGQQVTLSCSPISGHRSVSWYQQTPGQGLQFLFEYFSETQRNKGNFPGRFSGRQFSNSRSEMNVSTLELGDSALYLCASSLIAGSNEQFFGPGTRLTVL.

The table lists this clone with a few counts. This sequence joins TRBV19 and TRBJ1-6; no clear D. The CDR3 contains 13 residues. The ends were cut back, 6 bases at V and 4 bases at J, with 7 bases in the middle. Germline CDR1 LNHDA, CDR2 SQIVND (reference sequence). CDR3 sequence reads: CASRAVYNSPLHF. Here the CDR3 DNA reads TGTGCCAGTAGGGCTGTGTATAATTCACCCCTCCACTTT.

The chain links TRBV7-2 to TRBJ2-7; 8 bases match TRBD2. V shed 5 bases and J 0 bases; nucleotides not matched to a gene: 18. CDR3 length: 19 residues. Germline CDR1 and CDR2: SGHTA and FQGNSA. CDR3 protein: CASSARGAGGPSFSYEQYF. For the CDR3, the DNA is TGTGCCAGCAGCGCTAGAGGTGCGGGAGGTCCCTCCTTCTCCTACGAGCAGTACTTC.

The gene calls are TRBV6-6 and TRBJ1-2, with 10 bases lining up with TRBD1. J gave up 4 bases and V 2 bases, and 4 bases lay outside the gene matches. CDR3 length: 15 amino acids. Germline lookup yields CDR1 MNHNY and CDR2 SVGAGI (reference sequence). The chain's CDR3 is CASSYRTGGLYGYTF. CDR3 nucleotides: TGTGCCAGCAGTTACAGGACAGGGGGACTCTATGGCTACACCTTC.